The following is a T cell receptor beta chain sequence with its context. Its target antigen remains unknown. There are no base qualities to consult, and no much larger clone falls within one base. Each collaborating institution followed its own protocols to collect whole blood in K2EDTA tubes. For TCRbeta analysis, collaborators shipped samples in one of three forms: frozen whole blood, isolated PBMCs, or DNA extracted from either of those sample types. The immunoSEQ Assay, a bias-controlled multiplex PCR, was used to amplify TCRbeta CDR3 regions from genomic DNA. Under the source paper's analysis protocol: Within the assay, amplification of reference gene primers was used to estimate how many nucleated cells each sample contained. To quantify the absolute abundance of each unique TCRbeta CDR3 rearrangement, sequence reads were collapsed and filtered. Productive Simpson clonality was computed per sample as the square root of Simpson's diversity index over productive rearrangements. TCRdb re-hosts the immuneACCESS table, in-frame sequences only. Its copies lack some clones; in the studies checked, an unresolved V gene accounts for under half of them, and the cause for the rest is not known. The V and J calls and the clone size are those of that table, but D and trimming were determined from the DNA. For this sample the table gives 150,000 to 200,000 clones, of which 90% were detected only once. Approximately 0.5% of the sample is in the top ten clones.

These data belong to a study of blood T cell repertoires in COVID-19 (dated by TCRdb to between 2020 and 2021). About the investigation overall: The collaborator samples originated in the United States, Italy and Spain and spanned the acute and convalescent phases of COVID-19. The prospective study material was composed of cDNA or gDNA derived from T cells, B-cell-depleted T cells, or PBMCs. Deeply sampled blood TCRbeta repertoires from subjects exposed to, actively infected with, or recovered from COVID-19 were included in the dataset. The repertoires were released in a freely available public database intended as a resource for research on the immune response to SARS-CoV-2. Samples were obtained from the ongoing ImmuneRACE study (first 160 participants) and from about 1,300 subjects provided by 6 global collaborators. The sample metadata nearly always contained a de-identified subject ID, COVID-19 status, age in years and sex. Where HLA class I and class II types were available, the types were taken from metadata supplied by the sample provider, not from assay-based typing.

What the authors observed across the whole study: How much clinical and demographic metadata was included differed by source and by participant, and the metadata was provided uncurated.

Relative to germline, V is 3 bases shorter and J is 5 bases shorter, with 19 bases between their ends. Spanning cysteine to phenylalanine, the CDR3 consists of 16 amino acids. Just CDR3 DNA is preserved here, 48 bases in frame from base 1. CDR1 LGHNA and CDR2 YSLEER are derived from the germline V gene. The source of this sequence is a middle-aged man with acute or convalescent COVID-19. The sequence joins TRBV4-3 to TRBJ1-1; the D gene cannot be named for sure. The specimen sequenced was peripheral blood. The CDR3: CASSHHPLSGGTEAFF. The DNA is as follows: TGCGCCAGCAGCCACCACCCCCTTTCAGGTGGGACTGAAGCTTTCTTT.